Presented here are 30 T cell receptor beta chains from one specimen sequenced in a study of CD8 T cells in ankylosing spondylitis. In TCRdb, the 5' RACE reads were re-called with MiXCR into one record per CDR3 protein. The top ten hold approximately 32% of the sample, which has 150,000 to 200,000 distinct CDR3 sequences, under 14% seen once. Sequenced sample: blood, either unsorted or a sorted T cell fraction (not recorded which). Every receptor here comes from a male donor with ankylosing spondylitis or in good health (not recorded which).

This clonotype was found many times. The final CDR3 position lacks the conserved phenylalanine or tryptophan, pointing to a likely read error. The DNA is left out, because the CDR3 cannot be placed on it with certainty; the CDR3 is given as TCRdb lists it. This chain uses TRBV14 with TRBJ2-2; TRBD2 was called by the table and not checked on the DNA. The CDR3 is 10 amino acids in total, end residues counted. CDR1 SGHDN and CDR2 FVKESK come from the germline V gene. CDR3 sequence: CASSPQTHPS.

This clonotype was counted only a few times. The chain has TRBV10-3 and TRBJ2-3; no definite D call. Germline CDR1 is ENHRY and CDR2 is SYGVKD. Deletions cut 8 bases from V and 1 base from J, with 19 bases between. This CDR3 has 16 amino acids. The CDR3 DNA sequence: TGTGCCATCCGACGCGGTAGGGAATTAGGCACAGATACGCAGTATTTT. Translating gives CAIRRGRELGTDTQYF.

This clonotype has at least ten counts. The chain joins TRBV29-1 to TRBJ2-5; 9 positions agree with TRBD1. From germline, CDR1 is SQVTM and CDR2 ANQGSEA. Trimming took 7 bases from V and 4 from J; bases not matched to a gene: 10. The CDR3 is made up of 14 amino acids. The CDR3 DNA follows: TGCAGCGCTCCTGGGACAGGGTATCTAGAGACCCAGTACTTC. Amino acids: CSAPGTGYLETQYF. Drawing the rest from reference TRBV29-1 and TRBJ2-5, the complete variable domain is SAVISQKPSRDICQRGTSLTIQCQVDSQVTMMFWYRQQPGQSLTLIATANQGSEATYESGFVIDKFPISRPNLTFSTLTVSNMSPEDSSIYLCSAPGTGYLETQYFGPGTRLLVL.

The chain employs TRBV10-1 and TRBJ2-1, with TRBD2 identical over 7 bases. Germline V gene data show CDR1 as WNHNN and CDR2 as SYGVQD (reference sequence). The CDR3 loop spans 17 amino acids. Germline trimming cut 3 bases from V and 3 bases from J; bases unmatched to any gene: 11. The CDR3 here is CASSDGAGSLLYNEQFF. The CDR3 DNA reads TGCGCCAGCAGTGACGGAGCGGGGTCTCTCCTCTACAATGAGCAGTTCTTC.

This clonotype was observed many times. The chain uses TRBV14 and TRBJ2-3; D not resolved. CDR3 length: 15 residues. Trimming left V 0 bases short and J 2 bases short, with 9 bases between. Per the germline V gene, CDR1 is SGHDN and CDR2 is FVKESK. The CDR3 DNA reads as TGTGCCAGCAGCCAAGACACTACTGTCACAGATACGCAGTATTTT. This translates into CASSQDTTVTDTQYF. Full variable domain (rest looked up from reference TRBV14 and TRBJ2-3): EAGVTQFPSHSVIEKGQTVTLRCDPISGHDNLYWYRRVMGKEIKFLLHFVKESKQDESGMPNNRFLAERTGGTYSTLKVQPAELEDSGVYFCASSQDTTVTDTQYFGPGTRLTVL.

Many counts were recorded for this clonotype. The genes are TRBV20-1 and TRBJ1-2; D call uncertain. The germline CDR1 and CDR2 sequences are DFQATT and SNEGSKA (reference sequence). V gave up 3 bases and J gave up 6 bases, with 11 bases separating them. The CDR3 covers 12 residues. The CDR3 DNA follows: TGCAGTGCTAGGGGCGCTGGTGATGGCTACACCTTC. Its translation: CSARGAGDGYTF.

The J gene is TRBJ2-2, the V gene TRBV20-1; D is uncertain. Germline V gene lookup returns CDR1 DFQATT and CDR2 SNEGSKA (reference sequence). Trimming pared 1 base from V and 6 bases from J, leaving 12 bases between. This CDR3 has 14 amino acids. DNA of the CDR3: TGCAGTGCTAGAGCCAGCCTGGCCGCCGGGGAGCTGTTTTTT. Its translation: CSARASLAAGELFF.

The chain joins TRBV20-1 to TRBJ1-2, with 10 positions matching TRBD1. J was trimmed by 3 bases and V by 2 bases; bases with no gene match: 3. Germline CDR1 reads DFQATT; CDR2 reads SNEGSKA (reference sequence). This CDR3 contains 14 residues. The CDR3: CSARPGQGYYGYTF. In DNA form, the CDR3 reads TGCAGTGCTAGACCGGGACAGGGGTACTATGGCTACACCTTC.

The sample holds a few counts of this clonotype. V and J are TRBV3-1 and TRBJ2-1; 9 bases align to TRBD2. The V and J ends lost 1 base and 2 bases, in that order; junction bases with no gene match: 12. This CDR3 comprises 19 residues. CDR1 and CDR2 (germline): LGHDT, YNNKEL (reference sequence). CDR3 bases: TGTGCCAGCAGCCAAGTTATAGCGGGAGTAACCAGCGCCTACAATGAGCAGTTCTTC. It codes for CASSQVIAGVTSAYNEQFF.

The table lists this clonotype with many counts. This chain uses TRBV12-3 or TRBV12-4 with TRBJ1-5; no definite D call. This CDR3 is built from 14 residues. V was pared by 1 base and J by 4 bases, with 8 bases between. CDR3 protein: CASSLGGGNQPQHF. DNA of the CDR3: TGTGCCAGCAGTTTAGGGGGTGGGAATCAGCCCCAGCATTTT.

There are many counts of this clonotype. The gene calls are TRBV28 and TRBJ2-5; 10 positions match TRBD2. This CDR3 is built from 16 residues. V lost 6 bases, J lost 6 bases, and 13 bases stayed unmatched. Germline CDR1 MDHEN, CDR2 SYDVKM. This CDR3 reads CASSPLSGGPRKTQYF. DNA for the CDR3: TGTGCCAGCAGCCCCCTTAGCGGGGGGCCCCGCAAGACCCAGTACTTC.

The V and J genes are TRBV5-1 and TRBJ2-3, with D perhaps matching TRBD2 (5 bases). Germline loops: CDR1 SGHRS, CDR2 YFSETQ. V shed 4 bases and J shed 1 base, with 13 bases lying between them. This CDR3 is built from 15 residues. The CDR3 DNA follows: TGCGCCAGCAGCCCTGGAGGAACGGGCACAGATACGCAGTATTTT. The encoded protein is CASSPGGTGTDTQYF. Together with reference TRBV5-1 and TRBJ2-3, the CDR3 gives the full variable domain: KAGVTQTPRYLIKTRGQQVTLSCSPISGHRSVSWYQQTPGQGLQFLFEYFSETQRNKGNFPGRFSGRQFSNSRSEMNVSTLELGDSALYLCASSPGGTGTDTQYFGPGTRLTVL.

This clonotype was found many times. This chain links TRBV28 with TRBJ1-2; D ambiguous. Germline V gene sequence: CDR1 MDHEN, CDR2 SYDVKM. V lost 4 bases and J lost 4, with 7 bases in between. CDR3 length: 12 amino acids. This CDR3 reads CASSSERYGYTF. The CDR3 DNA reads TGTGCCAGCAGTTCGGAACGCTATGGCTACACCTTC.

This clonotype was detected many times. The V call is TRBV5-1, the J call TRBJ2-3, with D possibly TRBD2 on 6 matching bases. Germline V gene data show CDR1 as SGHRS and CDR2 as YFSETQ. This CDR3 is 17 amino acids long. V was cut by 4 bases and J by 2 bases, with 20 bases left in between. The CDR3 nucleotides read TGCGCCAGCAGCCGCAACCGAGGAGGGCGTTACACAGATACGCAGTATTTT. Translated: CASSRNRGGRYTDTQYF.

This clonotype came up many times. The CDR3 is CASSLPGQVYNEQFF. CDR3 coding DNA: TGTGCCAGCAGCTTACCGGGCCAGGTTTACAATGAGCAGTTCTTC. The V gene is TRBV7-9, the J gene TRBJ2-1; no clear D gene. Trimming removed 2 bases at V and 4 bases at J, with 12 bases between. The germline CDR1 and CDR2 sequences are SEHNR and FQNEAQ (reference sequence). This CDR3 is 15 amino acids long.

At least ten counts were recorded for this clonotype. The chain carries TRBV4-3 and TRBJ2-2; D may be TRBD1 (5 bases). Germline CDR1 LGHNA, CDR2 YSLEER. Trimming shortened V by 0 bases and J by 4 bases, and 15 bases separated the two germline ends. There are 17 residues in the CDR3. CDR3 nucleotides: TGCGCCAGCAGCCAAGACCATCAGGGCCCGAGCACCGGGGAGCTGTTTTTT. It codes for CASSQDHQGPSTGELFF.

This clonotype occurred many times. This chain connects TRBV20-1 to TRBJ1-5; D may be TRBD1 (5 bases). Germline CDR1 DFQATT, CDR2 SNEGSKA (reference sequence). This CDR3 has 16 residues. V dropped 3 bases and J dropped 2 bases, with 17 bases sitting between them. CDR3 loop: CSARARVLSGNQPQHF. CDR3 coding DNA: TGCAGTGCTAGGGCCAGGGTTCTTTCCGGCAATCAGCCCCAGCATTTT.

The chain joins TRBV11-2 to TRBJ2-7; 7 bases are shared with TRBD2. The CDR3 runs to 15 residues. Germline CDR1 is SGHAT and CDR2 is FQNNGV. V was pared by 1 base and J by 2 bases, with 5 bases of the junction left unmatched. This chain's CDR3 is CASSLVWGGAYEQYF. The CDR3 bases are TGTGCCAGCAGCTTAGTGTGGGGGGGGGCCTACGAGCAGTACTTC.

The genes are TRBV6-1 and TRBJ1-2; 8 positions agree with TRBD1. Trimming took 6 bases from V and 2 from J; bases not matched to a gene: 5. Germline V gives CDR1 MNHNS, CDR2 SASEGT. This CDR3 has 14 amino acids. CDR3 loop: CASRERTGNYGYTF. The CDR3 DNA follows: TGTGCCAGCAGGGAGCGGACAGGGAACTATGGCTACACCTTC.

This clonotype has a count of ten or more. The J gene is TRBJ2-3, the V gene TRBV15, with no clear D. The CDR3 is made up of 13 amino acids. Germline CDR1 and CDR2: LNHNV and YYDKDF (reference sequence). Trimming took off 0 bases at V and 4 bases at J, with 5 bases between the two ends. CDR3: CATSRDLADTQYF. The CDR3 DNA sequence: TGTGCCACCAGCAGAGATTTAGCAGATACGCAGTATTTT.

Ten or more counts support this clonotype. V gene TRBV6-1 combines with J gene TRBJ1-5; no reliable D call. The germline V gene has CDR1 MNHNS and CDR2 SASEGT. The V gene lost 2 bases and the J gene lost 0 bases, with 14 bases spanning the gap. The CDR3 contains 17 residues. DNA of the CDR3: TGTGCCAGCAGTGAACTAGGCAGGCAGACTAGCAATCAGCCCCAGCATTTT. It encodes CASSELGRQTSNQPQHF.

A note on this clonotype: The junction differs from germline at one of its ends, possibly a read error. This chain uses TRBV5-1 with TRBJ2-2, with 10 bases lining up with TRBD2. CDR1 and CDR2 from the germline V gene are SGHRS and YFSETQ. The CDR3 is made up of 14 amino acids. CDR3 loop: CASSWTSGTAELFF. CDR3 nucleotides: TGCGCCAGCAGCTGGACTAGCGGCACCGCGGAGCTGTTTTTT.

This clonotype was observed at least ten times. The gene calls are TRBV5-5 and TRBJ2-3, with a possible D match to TRBD1 (6 bases). The CDR3 extends over 15 amino acids. The germline V gene encodes CDR1 SGHKS and CDR2 YYEKEE (reference sequence). Trimming took 3 bases from V and 2 from J, leaving 13 bases between them. Written as DNA, the CDR3 is TGTGCCAGCAGCTGGAGGCGACAGGCCACAGATACGCAGTATTTT. This codes for CASSWRRQATDTQYF.

The chain carries TRBV2 and TRBJ2-3; 9 bases line up with TRBD2. The CDR3 is 16 amino acids. V shed 4 bases and J 1 base; nucleotides not matched to a gene: 6. Germline loops: CDR1 SNHLY, CDR2 FYNNEI. The CDR3 reads CASSGTLAGGTDTQYF. DNA of the CDR3: TGTGCCAGCAGTGGGACATTAGCGGGGGGCACAGATACGCAGTATTTT.

In its sample, this clonotype was seen many times. CDR3 sequence (DNA): TGTGCCACCAGCAGAGCTAGCGGGAGAAGGTCCTACAATGAGCAGTTCTTC. It is translated as CATSRASGRRSYNEQFF. The chain uses TRBV15 and TRBJ2-1; 10 bases agree with TRBD2. There are 17 residues in the CDR3. The ends lost 1 base at V and 1 base at J; junction bases unmatched: 4. Germline CDR1 is LNHNV and CDR2 is YYDKDF (reference sequence).

The chain joins TRBV7-2 to TRBJ2-4; the D is unclear. The CDR3 runs 15 residues. V gave up 5 bases and J gave up 0 bases, with 11 bases separating them. Per the germline V gene, CDR1 is SGHTA and CDR2 is FQGNSA. CDR3 protein: CASSRSREAKNIQYF. The CDR3 DNA sequence: TGTGCCAGCAGCCGATCGCGCGAAGCCAAAAACATTCAGTACTTC.

The chain links TRBV7-9 to TRBJ2-5; possibly TRBD1 for D (5 bases). This CDR3 comprises 15 residues. V was shortened by 6 bases and J by 0 bases, with 14 bases between the two germline ends. Germline lookup yields CDR1 SEHNR and CDR2 FQNEAQ (reference sequence). This CDR3 reads CASSQGARNQETQYF. CDR3 in DNA: TGTGCCAGCAGTCAAGGGGCCAGAAACCAAGAGACCCAGTACTTC.

The V gene is TRBV5-1, the J gene TRBJ2-5; 10 bases map to TRBD2. V lost 4 bases, J lost 1 base, and 7 bases stayed unmatched. CDR1 and CDR2 (germline): SGHRS, YFSETQ. The CDR3 is made up of 16 amino acids. The chain's CDR3 is CASSPGTSVLQETQYF. The CDR3 DNA follows: TGCGCCAGCAGCCCTGGGACTAGCGTACTCCAAGAGACCCAGTACTTC.

V and J are TRBV4-2 and TRBJ2-7, with 10 bases matching TRBD1. The ends lost 8 bases at V and 2 bases at J; junction bases unmatched: 6. The CDR3 consists of 14 residues. Germline assignment: CDR1 LGHNA and CDR2 YNFKEQ. CDR3 loop: CASGPGTGAYEQYF. CDR3 bases: TGTGCCAGCGGCCCCGGGACAGGGGCCTACGAGCAGTACTTC.

The chain is built from TRBV12-3 or TRBV12-4 and TRBJ2-3, with TRBD2 identical over 10 bases. The ends lost 3 bases at V and 9 bases at J; junction bases unmatched: 9. CDR3 length: 15 residues. The chain's CDR3 is CASSLASGGRRTQYF. In DNA, the CDR3 is TGTGCCAGCAGTTTGGCTAGCGGGGGCCGGAGGACGCAGTATTTT.